Below, 32 T cell receptor beta chains from the same sample are listed, as sequenced in a study of CD8 T cells in ankylosing spondylitis. One entry per CDR3 protein results from TCRdb running MiXCR on the 5' RACE reads. The table records around 440,000 distinct CDR3 sequences, roughly a sixth of them present only once. Their recognized antigens are unknown. Study results and caveats: There was a TCR beta motif, made of fewer than 10 highly homologous variants, that appeared characteristic of ankylosing spondylitis blood.

Material for sequencing was blood, either unsorted or a sorted T cell fraction (not recorded which). Receptors originate from a male donor with ankylosing spondylitis.

This clonotype was counted only a few times. The chain carries TRBV28 and TRBJ1-5; no clear D gene. This CDR3 is built from 16 residues. Germline V gene lookup returns CDR1 MDHEN and CDR2 SYDVKM. V was clipped by 6 bases and J by 3 bases, with 18 bases between them. In DNA form, the CDR3 reads TGTGCCAGCAGCCCAGTTTCATGGTCCCCCAATCAGCCCCAGCATTTT. Amino acid sequence: CASSPVSWSPNQPQHF.

This sequence joins TRBV5-5 and TRBJ1-6; D uncertain. Between the trimmed V and J ends, which lost 0 bases and 6 bases, there was a span of 4 bases. CDR1 is SGHKS and CDR2 is YYEKEE in the germline V gene (reference sequence). The CDR3 extends over 13 amino acids. For the CDR3, the DNA is TGTGCCAGCAGCTTGGAGGTTAATTCACCCCTCCACTTT. This sequence encodes CASSLEVNSPLHF. Variable domain in full (rest from reference TRBV5-5 and TRBJ1-6): DAGVTQSPTHLIKTRGQQVTLRCSPISGHKSVSWYQQVLGQGPQFIFQYYEKEERGRGNFPDRFSARQFPNYSSELNVNALLLGDSALYLCASSLEVNSPLHFGNGTRLTVT.

The sample holds many counts of this clonotype. V and J are TRBV5-1 and TRBJ1-1; D call uncertain. Germline V CDR1 and CDR2: SGHRS, YFSETQ. The CDR3 is 13 residues long. V lost 6 bases to trimming and J lost 1 base, with 10 bases between them. The DNA of the CDR3 is TGCGCCAGCATGGAGGGAACGAACACTGAAGCTTTCTTT. This sequence encodes CASMEGTNTEAFF.

This clonotype showed up just a few times. This chain connects TRBV11-2 to TRBJ1-4; the D gene is possibly TRBD1 (5 bases). The V and J ends lost 3 bases and 3 bases respectively, with 8 bases between them. Germline CDR1 SGHAT, CDR2 FQNNGV. The CDR3 covers 14 residues. Written as DNA, the CDR3 is TGTGCCAGCAGCTTTCAAGGGGCTAATGAAAAACTGTTTTTT. Protein sequence: CASSFQGANEKLFF.

This clonotype came up many times. This rearrangement joins TRBV5-1 to TRBJ2-3; TRBD1 might be the D (6 bases). The ends were cut back, 4 bases at V and 1 base at J, with 19 bases in the middle. The CDR3 totals 17 residues. CDR1 and CDR2 from the germline V gene are SGHRS and YFSETQ. CDR3 bases: TGCGCCAGCAGCAAGGACAGCTCCAGTAGGGGCACAGATACGCAGTATTTT. It is translated as CASSKDSSSRGTDTQYF. The complete variable domain, with remaining parts taken from reference TRBV5-1 and TRBJ2-3, reads KAGVTQTPRYLIKTRGQQVTLSCSPISGHRSVSWYQQTPGQGLQFLFEYFSETQRNKGNFPGRFSGRQFSNSRSEMNVSTLELGDSALYLCASSKDSSSRGTDTQYFGPGTRLTVL.

This clonotype has a count of ten or more. The chain couples TRBV7-3 to TRBJ2-5, with 7 bases identical to TRBD2. The CDR3 is 13 residues long. J gave up 3 bases and V 5 bases, and 3 bases lay outside the gene matches. The germline V gene encodes CDR1 SGHTA and CDR2 FQGTGA. As DNA, the CDR3 is TGTGCCAGCAGCCTCCTAGCGGAAGAGACCCAGTACTTC. Protein product: CASSLLAEETQYF.

This chain joins TRBV7-2 and TRBJ1-4; D is uncertain. This CDR3 has 12 amino acids. CDR1 is SGHTA, CDR2 FQGNSA, per germline. V lost 4 bases and J 8 bases, leaving 8 bases between the germline ends. DNA for the CDR3: TGTGCCAGCAGCTCCTTTGGGGAAAAACTGTTTTTT. Protein: CASSSFGEKLFF. Together with reference TRBV7-2 and TRBJ1-4, the CDR3 gives the full variable domain: GAGVSQSPSNKVTEKGKDVELRCDPISGHTALYWYRQSLGQGLEFLIYFQGNSAPDKSGLPSDRFSAERTGGSVSTLTIQRTQQEDSAVYLCASSSFGEKLFFGSGTQLSVL.

The chain carries TRBV20-1 and TRBJ2-5, with a tentative D call TRBD2 (5 bases). CDR1 and CDR2 (germline): DFQATT, SNEGSKA (reference sequence). Trimming shortened V by 5 bases and J by 3 bases, and 10 bases separated the two germline ends. This CDR3 is built from 12 residues. The DNA for the CDR3 is TGCAGTGCTGGTGGACTCAAAGAGACCCAGTACTTC. Amino acid sequence: CSAGGLKETQYF.

In its sample, this clonotype was seen a few times. This chain links TRBV7-2 with TRBJ2-7, with TRBD2 identical over 9 bases. The length of the CDR3 is 16 residues. Germline V gene sequence: CDR1 SGHTA, CDR2 FQGNSA. V lost 4 bases, J lost 1 base, and 8 bases stayed unmatched. CDR3 in amino acids: CASSSQGGLASYEQYF. The CDR3 DNA sequence: TGTGCCAGCAGCTCGCAGGGGGGACTAGCATCCTACGAGCAGTACTTC.

This clonotype has just a few counts. The chain joins TRBV7-9 to TRBJ1-1; D is ambiguous. This CDR3 has 15 residues. Looked up from germline, CDR1 is SEHNR and CDR2 is FQNEAQ (reference sequence). V lost 1 base, J lost 4 bases, and 13 bases lay in between. The CDR3 is CASSLGGLAGTEAFF. The CDR3, as DNA: TGTGCCAGCAGCTTAGGAGGCCTCGCGGGCACTGAAGCTTTCTTT.

With respect to this clonotype: The junction departs from germline at one end; a sequencing error may be responsible. The J gene is TRBJ1-3, the V gene TRBV7-8; no clear D gene. From germline, CDR1 is SGHVS and CDR2 FQNEAQ. The CDR3 is made up of 15 amino acids. CDR3 region: CASSLGRPAGNTIYF. CDR3 sequence (DNA): TGTGCCAGCAGCCTCGGACGTCCTGCTGGGAACACCATATATTTT.

This clonotype has more than one count but fewer than ten. The J gene is TRBJ2-5, the V gene TRBV20-1; D may correspond to TRBD1 or TRBD2 (6 bases each). The CDR3 contains 14 residues. Trimming stripped 4 bases from V and 5 bases from J, with 17 bases between. CDR1 is DFQATT and CDR2 is SNEGSKA in the germline V gene (reference sequence). CDR3 sequence (DNA): TGCAGTGCTATCCCCCCTAGGGGGGCGGAGACCCAGTACTTC. This codes for CSAIPPRGAETQYF.

This clonotype was seen ten or more times. This rearrangement joins TRBV4-3 to TRBJ2-7; 11 bases are a match to TRBD2. Germline V lookup: CDR1 LGHNA, CDR2 YSLEER. The junction had 3 bases not matched to a gene; V was cut back by 5 bases and J by 6 bases. CDR3 length equals 13 residues. Here the CDR3 reads CASSYTSGSEQYF. The CDR3 region has the DNA TGCGCCAGCAGCTATACTAGCGGGAGCGAGCAGTACTTC.

The CDR3 coding sequence is TGTGCCAGCAGCTTAGAGCTAGCTGTCGGTGAGCAGTTCTTC. Translation: CASSLELAVGEQFF. This chain connects TRBV7-9 to TRBJ2-1; TRBD2 might be the D (5 bases). Per germline, CDR1 SEHNR and CDR2 FQNEAQ (reference sequence). With 1 base removed from V and 9 bases from J, the gap between germline ends came to 13 bases. The CDR3 has 14 residues.

In this sample, this clonotype turned up a few times. The chain recombines TRBV6-5 with TRBJ1-1; 10 nucleotides agree with TRBD1. Looked up from germline, CDR1 is MNHEY and CDR2 is SVGAGI. Unmatched junction bases numbered 3, after V lost 0 bases and J lost 5 bases. The CDR3 contains 15 residues. The chain's CDR3 is CASSYSVDRGTEAFF. The CDR3 DNA reads TGTGCCAGCAGTTACTCAGTGGACAGGGGGACTGAAGCTTTCTTT.

In this sample, this clonotype turned up many times. The rearrangement joins TRBV11-1 to TRBJ2-5; 8 bases align to TRBD1. Germline-derived CDR1 and CDR2 are SGHAT and FQDESV (reference sequence). The trim removed 3 bases at V and 4 bases at J, leaving 1 base unmatched. This CDR3 is 13 amino acids long. The DNA of the CDR3 is TGTGCCAGCAGCTTCGGACAGGGAGAGACCCAGTACTTC. It encodes CASSFGQGETQYF. Using reference TRBV11-1 and TRBJ2-5 for the parts outside the CDR3, the full variable domain is EAEVAQSPRYKITEKSQAVAFWCDPISGHATLYWYRQILGQGPELLVQFQDESVVDDSQLPKDRFSAERLKGVDSTLKIQPAELGDSAMYLCASSFGQGETQYFGPGTRLLVL.

In this sample, this clonotype turned up once. The V and J genes are TRBV6-5 and TRBJ2-7; D is undetermined. This CDR3 has 14 amino acids. V dropped 2 bases and J dropped 1 base, with 9 bases sitting between them. In germline, CDR1 is MNHEY, CDR2 SVGAGI. CDR3 residues: CASSYQYPSYEQYF. In DNA, the CDR3 is TGTGCCAGCAGTTACCAGTACCCGTCCTACGAGCAGTACTTC.

A few counts support this clonotype. The rearrangement uses TRBV7-9 and TRBJ2-3, with TRBD2 identical over 7 bases. Germline CDR1 SEHNR, CDR2 FQNEAQ (reference sequence). This CDR3 has 15 residues. The ends lost 6 bases at V and 6 bases at J; junction bases unmatched: 12. CDR3 coding DNA: TGTGCCAGCAGACCTAACCGGGCGGGAGCGGATACGCAGTATTTT. Translation gives CASRPNRAGADTQYF.

There are a few counts of this clonotype. This chain uses TRBV11-2 with TRBJ2-6, with TRBD1 matching 9 bases. The CDR3 consists of 17 residues. Per germline, CDR1 SGHAT and CDR2 FQNNGV. The trim removed 4 bases at V and 1 base at J, leaving 5 bases unmatched. The CDR3 DNA reads as TGTGCCAGCAGCTCCAGGACAGGGGAGTCTGGGGCCAACGTCCTGACTTTC. It translates to CASSSRTGESGANVLTF.

This clonotype came up many times. J is TRBJ1-2 and V is TRBV5-5, with D perhaps matching TRBD1 (6 bases). Germline V lookup: CDR1 SGHKS, CDR2 YYEKEE (reference sequence). CDR3 length: 14 amino acids. Trimming removed 3 bases from V and 5 bases from J, with 14 bases in between. As DNA, the CDR3 is TGTGCCAGCAGCTCAACCGGGACAACTTATGGCTACACCTTC. It specifies CASSSTGTTYGYTF. Looking up the rest from reference TRBV5-5 and TRBJ1-2 gives the full variable domain: DAGVTQSPTHLIKTRGQQVTLRCSPISGHKSVSWYQQVLGQGPQFIFQYYEKEERGRGNFPDRFSARQFPNYSSELNVNALLLGDSALYLCASSSTGTTYGYTFGSGTRLTVV.

This chain uses TRBV20-1 with TRBJ2-2; D remains ambiguous. V lost 1 base to trimming and J lost 7 bases, with 10 bases between them. This CDR3 is 13 amino acids long. The germline gives CDR1 DFQATT, CDR2 SNEGSKA (reference sequence). In DNA form, the CDR3 reads TGCAGTGCTAGAGGGGCCCGTGTCGGGGAGCTGTTTTTT. Protein sequence: CSARGARVGELFF.

The chain is built from TRBV2 and TRBJ2-7; 10 positions agree with TRBD2. V gave up 3 bases and J gave up 2 bases; unmatched junction bases: 13. The V gene's germline CDR1 is SNHLY and CDR2 FYNNEI. This CDR3 contains 18 residues. CDR3 protein: CASSEERLAGALTYEQYF. In DNA form, the CDR3 reads TGTGCCAGCAGTGAGGAAAGGCTAGCGGGGGCGCTCACCTACGAGCAGTACTTC.

This clonotype was observed a handful of times. The gene calls are TRBV10-3 and TRBJ2-5; D might be TRBD1 or TRBD2, each matching 5 bases. V gave up 4 bases and J gave up 5 bases, with 14 bases separating them. Germline V CDR1 and CDR2: ENHRY, SYGVKD. This CDR3 is built from 14 residues. The CDR3 region has the DNA TGTGCCATCAGTGGGGGGACCACGACGGAGACCCAGTACTTC. It specifies CAISGGTTTETQYF.

This clonotype was observed a few times. The chain carries TRBV15 and TRBJ1-3; D uncertain. V was shortened by 0 bases and J by 2 bases, with 5 bases between the two germline ends. Germline lookup yields CDR1 LNHNV and CDR2 YYDKDF (reference sequence). This CDR3 is built from 14 residues. CDR3 in DNA: TGTGCCACCAGCAGAGATATAGCTGGAAACACCATATATTTT. Its translation is CATSRDIAGNTIYF.

The chain employs TRBV11-2 and TRBJ2-2; 11 nucleotides align to TRBD2. The CDR3 covers 19 residues. Trimming at V came to 5 bases and at J to 1 base, leaving 12 bases not matched to a gene. Germline-derived CDR1 and CDR2 are SGHAT and FQNNGV. In DNA form, the CDR3 reads TGTGCCAGCAGCCGAACCGGGACTAGCGGTAACTGGAACACCGGGGAGCTGTTTTTT. Protein: CASSRTGTSGNWNTGELFF.

The J gene is TRBJ1-3, the V gene TRBV10-3, with D possibly being TRBD1 (5 bases). This CDR3 has 14 residues. With 9 bases removed from V and 0 bases from J, the gap between germline ends came to 12 bases. Per the germline V gene, CDR1 is ENHRY and CDR2 is SYGVKD. The CDR3 DNA sequence: TGTGCCATAAGGGACGGGATCTCTGGAAACACCATATATTTT. It translates to CAIRDGISGNTIYF.

This clonotype was counted at least ten times. V is TRBV28 and J is TRBJ2-7; TRBD1 matches 10 bases. The V and J ends lost 5 bases and 4 bases, in that order; junction bases with no gene match: 5. Germline V gives CDR1 MDHEN, CDR2 SYDVKM. This CDR3 is 14 amino acids long. This CDR3 is CASSPSGQGYEQYF. The CDR3 region has the DNA TGTGCCAGCAGTCCCTCGGGACAGGGGTACGAGCAGTACTTC.

This chain links TRBV7-8 with TRBJ1-4, with D uncertain. V lost 5 bases and J 4 bases, leaving 11 bases between the germline ends. In germline, CDR1 is SGHVS, CDR2 FQNEAQ. There are 14 residues in the CDR3. This CDR3 reads CASSPTELNEKLFF. CDR3 sequence (DNA): TGTGCCAGCAGCCCGACGGAACTTAATGAAAAACTGTTTTTT.

This chain joins TRBV6-2 or TRBV6-3 and TRBJ2-2; the D is unclear. Between the trimmed V and J ends, which lost 4 bases and 5 bases, there was a span of 5 bases. Germline CDR1 reads MNHEY; CDR2 reads SVGEGT. This CDR3 comprises 12 residues. CDR3 residues: CASSLATGELFF. The CDR3 DNA reads as TGTGCCAGCAGTTTAGCAACCGGGGAGCTGTTTTTT.

DNA for the CDR3: TGCGCCAGCAGCCAAGATCAACAGGATCGGTACGAGCAGTACTTC. Translation: CASSQDQQDRYEQYF. The chain links TRBV4-1 to TRBJ2-7, with D perhaps TRBD1 (5 bases). The V end lost 0 bases, the J end lost 4 bases, and 13 bases lay between the germline ends. Germline assignment: CDR1 MGHRA and CDR2 YSYEKL. The CDR3 covers 15 residues.

The chain links TRBV6-1 to TRBJ1-2; the match to TRBD1 covers 10 bases. The germline gives CDR1 MNHNS, CDR2 SASEGT. J was trimmed by 13 bases and V by 4 bases; bases with no gene match: 9. CDR3 length equals 13 residues. Here the CDR3 DNA reads TGTGCCAGCAGTGGGGACTGGACAGGGGGTAGCACCTTC. Translation: CASSGDWTGGSTF.

The CDR3 DNA sequence: TGTGCCAGCGGTGCCGTGCTCGGGAATCAGCCCCAGCATTTT. It translates to CASGAVLGNQPQHF. The rearrangement uses TRBV2 and TRBJ1-5, with D unclear. The CDR3 is 14 residues long. Trimming cost V 8 bases and J 4 bases, with 15 bases left between them. Germline V gene sequence: CDR1 SNHLY, CDR2 FYNNEI.